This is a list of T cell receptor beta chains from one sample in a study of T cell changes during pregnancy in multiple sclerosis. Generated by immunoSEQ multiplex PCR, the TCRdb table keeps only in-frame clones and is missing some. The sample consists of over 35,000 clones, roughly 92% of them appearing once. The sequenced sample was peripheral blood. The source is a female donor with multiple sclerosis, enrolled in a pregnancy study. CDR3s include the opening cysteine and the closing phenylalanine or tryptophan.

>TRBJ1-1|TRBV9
CASNRGGGTEAFF
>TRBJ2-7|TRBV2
CASSPLADPDEQYF
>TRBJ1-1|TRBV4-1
CASSQTPQMNTEAFF
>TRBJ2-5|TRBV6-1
CASSEGGRGKTQYF
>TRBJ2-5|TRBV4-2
CASSHPSDFTGTSGSNSETQYF
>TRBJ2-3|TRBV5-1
CASRGGRADTQYF
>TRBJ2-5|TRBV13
CASSGFRQETQYF
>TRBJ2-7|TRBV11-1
CASSLGGDPYF
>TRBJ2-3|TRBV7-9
CASSLASGGIRDTQYF
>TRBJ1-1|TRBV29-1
CSVDQGQGGTEAFF
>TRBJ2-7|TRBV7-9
CASSIGGEFYEQYF
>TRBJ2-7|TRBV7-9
CASSLLPGRRTYEQYF
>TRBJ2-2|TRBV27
CASSRDTGELFF
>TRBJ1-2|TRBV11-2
CASSLDRMEGYTF
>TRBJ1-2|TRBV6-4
CASSQRSPHGKTYGYTF
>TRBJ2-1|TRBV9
CASSVVGPASYNEQFF
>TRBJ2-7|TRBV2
CASGGQLTSYEQYF
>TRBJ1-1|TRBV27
CATQTGNTEAFF
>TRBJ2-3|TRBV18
CASSPTAAGVGGDTQYF
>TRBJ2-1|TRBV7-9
CASSLSTSGNSEQFF
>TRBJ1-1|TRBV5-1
CASSLDKWSTEAFF
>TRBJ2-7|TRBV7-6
CASSFTGATYEQYF
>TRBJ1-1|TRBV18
CASSPSRGGYPEAFF
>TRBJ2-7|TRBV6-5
CASSYNRENYEQYF
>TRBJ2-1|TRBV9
CASSVATTGVGEQFF
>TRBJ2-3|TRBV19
CASSIGTAAGTDTQYF
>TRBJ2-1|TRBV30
CAWSETGQRNEQFF
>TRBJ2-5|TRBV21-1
CASRKRRMVAVPQETQYF
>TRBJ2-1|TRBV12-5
CASGLVPTSGVTNEQFF
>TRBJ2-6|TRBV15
CATSPGQPNSGANVLTF
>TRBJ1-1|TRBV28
CASSPRQGINTEAFF
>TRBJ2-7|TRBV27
CASSLDRESYEQYF
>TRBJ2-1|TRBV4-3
CASSRTSPLIDEQFF
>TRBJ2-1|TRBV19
CASSGQGASYNEQFF
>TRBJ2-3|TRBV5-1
CASSGDGSTDTQYF
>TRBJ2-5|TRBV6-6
CASSYRRRDWEETQYF
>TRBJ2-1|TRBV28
CASSPRVRAAQGPYNEQFF
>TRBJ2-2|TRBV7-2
CASSQNQGPGELFF
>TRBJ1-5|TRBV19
CASSTEYSNQPQHF
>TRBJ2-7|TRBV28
CASTGGSASSYEQYF
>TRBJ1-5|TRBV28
CASSPGGPYQPQHF
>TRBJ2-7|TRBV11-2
CASGFGKGVPSYEQYF
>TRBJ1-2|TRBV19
CASPGYTF
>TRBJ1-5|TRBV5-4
CASSPAPNQPQHF
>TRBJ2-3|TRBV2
CASILDLGDTQYF
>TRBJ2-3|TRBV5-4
CASSLGATGTTDTQYF
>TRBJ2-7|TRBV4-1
CASSQVLGTGSHEQYF
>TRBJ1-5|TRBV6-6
CASKDTGPHNQPQHF
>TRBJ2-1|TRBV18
CASSHEYRVFNEQFF
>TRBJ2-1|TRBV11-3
CASSLAGMDEQFF
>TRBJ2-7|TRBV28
CASSLMLAGVYEQYF
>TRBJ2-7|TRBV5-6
CASTFRRTYDSYEQYF
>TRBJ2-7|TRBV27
CASSLQRSYEQYF
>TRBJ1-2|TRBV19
CASSIVAGTPAGYTF
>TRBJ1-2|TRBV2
CASSDYRGLSYGYTF
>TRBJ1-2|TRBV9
CASRDGGSRDYGYTF
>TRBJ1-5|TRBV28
CASSSPGDQPQHF